This T cell receptor beta chain is drawn from a study of spatial heterogeneity in lung cancer. One entry per CDR3 protein, called by TCRdb with MiXCR from the 5' RACE reads. This table has about 50,000 distinct CDR3 sequences, 6.5% to 7.5% appearing once. The CDR3 length is 16 residues. The germline CDR1 and CDR2 sequences are SGHRS and YFSETQ. The V and J ends lost 5 bases and 3 bases, in that order; junction bases with no gene match: 11. Stated time point: blood at routine non-recurrence follow-up after resection. The authors sequenced whole RNA from tumor, nontumor lung or frozen PBMC without sorting.

The receptor was isolated from a female donor with early-stage non-small cell lung cancer. The chain links TRBV5-1 to TRBJ2-3, with TRBD2 matching 8 bases. Source: PBMCs, taken at follow-up. CDR3 nucleotide sequence: TGCGCCAGCAGATGGCAAGCGGGGGCCCTTACAGATACGCAGTATTTT. As protein: CASRWQAGALTDTQYF. Filled out from reference TRBV5-1 and TRBJ2-3, the complete variable domain reads KAGVTQTPRYLIKTRGQQVTLSCSPISGHRSVSWYQQTPGQGLQFLFEYFSETQRNKGNFPGRFSGRQFSNSRSEMNVSTLELGDSALYLCASRWQAGALTDTQYFGPGTRLTVL.